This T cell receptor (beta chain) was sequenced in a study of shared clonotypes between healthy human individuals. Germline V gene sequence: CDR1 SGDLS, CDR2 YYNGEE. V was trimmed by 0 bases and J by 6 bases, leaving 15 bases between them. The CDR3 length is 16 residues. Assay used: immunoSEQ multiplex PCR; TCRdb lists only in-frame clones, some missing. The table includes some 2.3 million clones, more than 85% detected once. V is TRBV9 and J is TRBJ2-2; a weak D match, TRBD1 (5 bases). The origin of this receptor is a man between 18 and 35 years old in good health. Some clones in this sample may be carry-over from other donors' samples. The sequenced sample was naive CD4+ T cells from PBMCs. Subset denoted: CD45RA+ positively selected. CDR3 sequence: CASSVVDIPRAGELFF. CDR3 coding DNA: TGTGCCAGCAGCGTAGTGGACATACCTCGGGCCGGGGAGCTGTTTTTT.